These 27 T cell receptor beta chains came from one sample sequenced in a study of beta chain features in type 1 diabetes. As every portion of the isolated RNA was reverse transcribed, the sequencing read expressed TCRB transcripts. The repertoire was sequenced with immunoSEQ multiplex PCR; TCRdb's copy has only in-frame clones and lacks some. Of 350,000 to 400,000 clones detected, about 15% appear once; the ten largest clones hold approximately 0.02%. Sequencing was performed on naive CD4+ T cells from blood. The receptors were gathered from a woman aged 18-29 years in good health.

This clone has a handful of counts. V gene TRBV29-1 combines with J gene TRBJ2-7; D is unresolved. This CDR3 region has 13 residues. The V gene lost 5 bases and the J gene lost 2 bases, with 13 bases spanning the gap. CDR1 is SQVTM, CDR2 ANQGSEA, per germline. The DNA for the CDR3 is TGCAGCGTTACGGCCCCAGAGGCCTACGAGCAGTACTTC. This sequence encodes CSVTAPEAYEQYF.

The genes are TRBV27 and TRBJ2-7, with D possibly TRBD1 on 6 matching bases. The CDR3 runs 14 residues. V was trimmed by 6 bases and J by 2 bases, leaving 14 bases between them. Germline lookup yields CDR1 MNHEY and CDR2 SMNVEV (reference sequence). DNA of the CDR3: TGTGCCAGCAGACAGACAGGTGGAACCTACGAGCAGTACTTC. Translation: CASRQTGGTYEQYF.

This sequence joins TRBV28 and TRBJ1-3; 7 bases are shared with TRBD1. V shed 7 bases, J shed 0 bases, and the junction held 6 bases outside the gene matches. This CDR3 region has 15 residues. Germline V lookup: CDR1 MDHEN, CDR2 SYDVKM. The CDR3 loop reads CASTATGSSGNTIYF. The CDR3 nucleotides read TGTGCCAGCACCGCGACAGGGAGCTCTGGAAACACCATATATTTT.

The table lists this clone with a few counts. The rearrangement links TRBV7-8 to TRBJ2-7; 7 bases map to TRBD2. Germline CDR1 SGHVS, CDR2 FQNEAQ. J was trimmed by 6 bases and V by 5 bases; bases with no gene match: 16. CDR3 length: 16 residues. CDR3 nucleotide sequence: TGTGCCAGCAGCGGGAGGGCAGTGGCTAGCGTGGGCGAGCAGTACTTC. Protein product: CASSGRAVASVGEQYF.

The chain uses TRBV5-1 and TRBJ2-7; the match to TRBD2 covers 13 bases. The V gene end was trimmed by 4 bases and the J gene end by 6 bases; junction bases not matched to a gene: 10. Per the germline V gene, CDR1 is SGHRS and CDR2 is YFSETQ. This CDR3 region has 16 residues. The CDR3 is CASSPGTSGTLGEQYF. The CDR3 bases are TGCGCCAGCAGCCCCGGGACTAGCGGGACTTTGGGCGAGCAGTACTTC.

The chain uses TRBV21-1 and TRBJ2-7; TRBD2 is the table's D call, not checked against the DNA. TRBV21-1 corresponds to a pseudogene. This CDR3 comprises 14 residues. The CDR3 sequence: CASFEPPGSYEQYF. For the CDR3, the DNA is TGTGCCAGCTTCGAGCCCCCTGGTAGCTACGAGCAGTACTTC.

This clone was detected a few times. This chain joins TRBV18 and TRBJ2-7; 10 bases are a match to TRBD1. Germline CDR1 reads KGHSH; CDR2 reads LQKENI. The V segment lost 2 bases and the J segment 0 bases; nucleotides outside the gene matches: 7. The CDR3 runs to 17 residues. CDR3 in DNA: TGTGCCAGCTCACCAACCCGGGACAGGGGACTCTCCTACGAGCAGTACTTC. This encodes CASSPTRDRGLSYEQYF.

The chain links TRBV30 to TRBJ2-3, with D perhaps matching TRBD2 (5 bases). The germline V gene has CDR1 GTSNPN and CDR2 SVGIG (reference sequence). This CDR3 is built from 16 residues. Trimming cost V 1 base and J 0 bases, with 14 bases left between them. CDR3 in amino acids: CAWSEGRGSSTDTQYF. For the CDR3, the DNA is TGTGCCTGGAGTGAAGGACGGGGATCTAGCACAGATACGCAGTATTTT. Full variable domain (outside the CDR3, taken from reference TRBV30 and TRBJ2-3): SQTIHQWPATLVQPVGSPLSLECTVEGTSNPNLYWYRQAAGRGLQLLFYSVGIGQISSEVPQNLSASRPQDRQFILSSKKLLLSDSGFYLCAWSEGRGSSTDTQYFGPGTRLTVL.

This clone came up a few times. V usage is TRBV7-7 and J usage is TRBJ2-5, with D maybe TRBD1 (8 bases). Germline CDR1 is SSHAT and CDR2 is FNYEAQ (reference sequence). CDR3 size: 14 residues. The V end lost 4 bases, the J end lost 5 bases, and 14 bases lay between the germline ends. CDR3 in amino acids: CASSYGQGGETQYF. CDR3 nucleotides: TGTGCCAGCAGCTATGGACAGGGAGGGGAGACCCAGTACTTC. The full variable domain, with the rest looked up from reference TRBV7-7 and TRBJ2-5, is GAGVSQSPRYKVTKRGQDVTLRCDPISSHATLYWYQQALGQGPEFLTYFNYEAQPDKSGLPSDRFSAERPEGSISTLTIQRTEQRDSAMYRCASSYGQGGETQYFGPGTRLLVL.

The J gene is TRBJ2-3, the V gene TRBV7-2; 8 nucleotides line up with TRBD2. V gave up 6 bases and J gave up 3 bases; unmatched junction bases: 2. CDR1 and CDR2 from the germline V gene are SGHTA and FQGNSA. This CDR3 is 13 amino acids long. CDR3 DNA: TGTGCCAGCAGGTCTAGCGGGACAGATACGCAGTATTTT. Translated: CASRSSGTDTQYF.

V and J are TRBV4-2 and TRBJ2-6; the match to TRBD2 covers 11 bases. The germline CDR1 and CDR2 sequences are LGHNA and YNFKEQ. V lost 4 bases, J lost 3 bases, and 8 bases stayed unmatched. The CDR3 runs to 18 residues. For the CDR3, the DNA is TGTGCCAGCAGCCCCGGGACTAGCGGTGAGTTTGGGGCCAACGTCCTGACTTTC. It is translated as CASSPGTSGEFGANVLTF.

The chain links TRBV30 to TRBJ1-5; D unresolved. CDR3 length equals 17 residues. Germline V gives CDR1 GTSNPN, CDR2 SVGIG (reference sequence). V was cut by 1 base and J by 0 bases, with 16 bases left in between. The chain's CDR3 is CAWSGSGRTYSNQPQHF. The CDR3 DNA sequence: TGTGCCTGGAGTGGCTCCGGACGGACTTATAGCAATCAGCCCCAGCATTTT.

The rearrangement links TRBV29-1 to TRBJ1-1; no clear D. V lost 2 bases and J lost 5, with 12 bases in between. This CDR3 spans 13 amino acids. Looked up from germline, CDR1 is SQVTM and CDR2 is ANQGSEA. For the CDR3, the DNA is TGCAGCGTTGAACCCCTCACGGGGACTGAAGCTTTCTTT. Its translation is CSVEPLTGTEAFF.

This clone was seen only a few times. The chain carries TRBV29-1 and TRBJ2-1; D not resolved. The germline gives CDR1 SQVTM, CDR2 ANQGSEA. The CDR3 length is 14 residues. Trimming removed 3 bases at V and 1 base at J, with 10 bases between. CDR3 sequence: CSVDPSRSYNEQFF. CDR3 bases: TGCAGCGTTGATCCATCCAGGTCCTACAATGAGCAGTTCTTC.

This sequence joins TRBV28 and TRBJ2-5, with 8 nucleotides matching TRBD1. Germline V gene lookup returns CDR1 MDHEN and CDR2 SYDVKM. The CDR3 consists of 15 residues. The V and J ends lost 7 bases and 6 bases, in that order; junction bases with no gene match: 13. The CDR3 region is CASKSYDRGGKTQYF. The CDR3 DNA sequence: TGTGCCAGCAAGAGTTACGACAGGGGCGGGAAGACCCAGTACTTC.

This clone was seen more than once but under ten times. The chain is built from TRBV9 and TRBJ2-3; D is uncertain. V was trimmed by 2 bases and J by 6 bases, leaving 13 bases between them. Germline lookup yields CDR1 SGDLS and CDR2 YYNGEE. The CDR3 contains 14 residues. CDR3 DNA: TGTGCCAGCAGCGTCGACCGGGTTCTGGATACGCAGTATTTT. Translation: CASSVDRVLDTQYF.

This clone occurred a few times. This chain joins TRBV9 and TRBJ2-1, with unresolved D. This CDR3 comprises 15 residues. CDR1 is SGDLS, CDR2 YYNGEE, per germline. V lost 1 base and J 3 bases, leaving 11 bases between the germline ends. Here the CDR3 reads CASSVLAAFYNEQFF. CDR3 in DNA: TGTGCCAGCAGCGTATTGGCGGCCTTCTACAATGAGCAGTTCTTC.

This clone was counted only a few times. The gene calls are TRBV7-2 and TRBJ2-7; D is possibly TRBD1 (6 bases). With 6 bases removed from V and 2 bases from J, the gap between germline ends came to 14 bases. The length of the CDR3 is 14 residues. Germline CDR1 is SGHTA and CDR2 is FQGNSA. Written as DNA, the CDR3 is TGTGCCAGCAGTTTCGGGACAACCGCCTACGAGCAGTACTTC. It codes for CASSFGTTAYEQYF.

This clone was observed a few times. The chain combines TRBV7-9 with TRBJ2-3; D is uncertain. The germline gives CDR1 SEHNR, CDR2 FQNEAQ (reference sequence). CDR3 length: 12 residues. V was shortened by 1 base and J by 10 bases, with 9 bases between the two germline ends. Here the CDR3 reads CASSLVRNAQYF. The CDR3, as DNA: TGTGCCAGCAGCTTAGTGAGGAATGCGCAGTATTTT.

This clone has only a few counts. The chain links TRBV9 to TRBJ2-3, with 8 bases fitting TRBD2. This CDR3 comprises 17 residues. The V gene end was trimmed by 3 bases and the J gene end by 6 bases; junction bases not matched to a gene: 15. Germline V CDR1 and CDR2: SGDLS, YYNGEE. The CDR3 reads CASSGGAGGPPRDTQYF. CDR3 nucleotide sequence: TGTGCCAGCAGCGGCGGTGCGGGAGGACCACCCAGGGATACGCAGTATTTT.

The V and J genes are TRBV2 and TRBJ1-1; unclear D gene. CDR3 size: 15 residues. Per the germline V gene, CDR1 is SNHLY and CDR2 is FYNNEI. Trimming cost V 7 bases and J 1 base, with 16 bases left between them. CDR3 DNA sequence: TGTGCCAGCAAGGCGAGGTTGGGTTGGAACACTGAAGCTTTCTTT. Amino acid sequence: CASKARLGWNTEAFF.

This clone is a singleton in its sample. The chain recombines TRBV2 with TRBJ1-2; D might be TRBD1 (6 bases). V lost 5 bases, J lost 7 bases, and 20 bases lay in between. The CDR3 spans 15 residues. In germline, CDR1 is SNHLY, CDR2 FYNNEI. The CDR3: CASSKPMSGDGGYTF. The CDR3 nucleotides are TGTGCCAGCAGTAAACCTATGTCAGGGGATGGTGGCTACACCTTC.

This clone was picked up a small number of times. The V gene is TRBV28, the J gene TRBJ2-7; D is perhaps TRBD1 (6 bases). The germline V gene has CDR1 MDHEN and CDR2 SYDVKM. The V end lost 8 bases, the J end lost 4 bases, and 15 bases lay between the germline ends. The CDR3 runs to 13 residues. DNA of the CDR3: TGTGCCAGCGGGCGACAGGCGACTTACGAGCAGTACTTC. It yields the protein CASGRQATYEQYF.

The rearrangement joins TRBV7-8 to TRBJ2-3; 8 bases align to TRBD2. The CDR3 is 16 amino acids. The V segment lost 5 bases and the J segment 1 base; nucleotides outside the gene matches: 8. From germline, CDR1 is SGHVS and CDR2 FQNEAQ. CDR3 region: CASSPRGAGGTDTQYF. Here the CDR3 DNA reads TGTGCCAGCAGCCCCCGAGGAGCGGGAGGCACAGATACGCAGTATTTT.

The sample holds a few counts of this clone. The chain is built from TRBV15 and TRBJ2-1; D is possibly TRBD1 (5 bases). CDR3 size: 14 residues. The germline V gene encodes CDR1 LNHNV and CDR2 YYDKDF (reference sequence). V dropped 1 base and J dropped 5 bases, with 9 bases sitting between them. This CDR3 reads CATSRARTNNEQFF. CDR3 sequence (DNA): TGTGCCACCAGCAGAGCCAGGACAAACAATGAGCAGTTCTTC.

The chain recombines TRBV30 with TRBJ1-1; D possibly corresponds to TRBD1 (5 bases). Per germline, CDR1 GTSNPN and CDR2 SVGIG (reference sequence). The CDR3 has 13 amino acids. V was trimmed by 5 bases and J by 3 bases, leaving 13 bases between them. The CDR3 DNA is TGTGCCTGGGTCGTCGGAGGGGACACTGAAGCTTTCTTT. It is translated as CAWVVGGDTEAFF.

This clone was detected a few times. Additional DNA sequences in this sample encode the identical CDR3. V is TRBV9 and J is TRBJ2-1; 8 bases align to TRBD2. CDR1 is SGDLS, CDR2 YYNGEE, per germline. The CDR3 sequence is 15 residues long. The ends lost 1 base at V and 0 bases at J; junction bases unmatched: 0. Here the CDR3 reads CASSVTSGSYNEQFF. In DNA form, the CDR3 reads TGTGCCAGCAGCGTAACTAGCGGCTCCTACAATGAGCAGTTCTTC.